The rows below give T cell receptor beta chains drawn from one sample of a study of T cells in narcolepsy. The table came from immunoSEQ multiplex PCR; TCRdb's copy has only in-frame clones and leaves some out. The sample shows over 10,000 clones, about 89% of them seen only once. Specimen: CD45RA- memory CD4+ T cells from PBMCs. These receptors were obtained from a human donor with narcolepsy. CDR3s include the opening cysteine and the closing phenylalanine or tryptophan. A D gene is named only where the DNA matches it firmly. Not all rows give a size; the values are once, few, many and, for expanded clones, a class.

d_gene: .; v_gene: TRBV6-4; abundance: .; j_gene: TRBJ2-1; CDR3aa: CASSDLRSNNEQFF; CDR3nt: TGTGCCAGCAGTGATCTCCGTAGTAACAATGAGCAGTTCTTC
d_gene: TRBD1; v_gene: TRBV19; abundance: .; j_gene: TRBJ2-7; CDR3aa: CASSIQTGGPYEQYF; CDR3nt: TGTGCCAGTAGTATACAAACAGGGGGCCCCTACGAGCAGTACTTC
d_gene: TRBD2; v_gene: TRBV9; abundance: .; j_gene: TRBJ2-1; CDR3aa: CASSVGLAGETYNEQFF; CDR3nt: TGTGCCAGCAGCGTCGGACTAGCGGGAGAAACGTACAATGAGCAGTTCTTC
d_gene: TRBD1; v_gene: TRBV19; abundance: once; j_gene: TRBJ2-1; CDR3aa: CASSTPGQDYNEQFF; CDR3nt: TGTGCCAGTAGTACCCCGGGACAGGACTACAATGAGCAGTTCTTC
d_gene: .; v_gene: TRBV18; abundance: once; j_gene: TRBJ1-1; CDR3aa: CASSEWGPGLANTEAFF; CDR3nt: TGTGCCAGCTCAGAGTGGGGGCCAGGGCTGGCGAACACTGAAGCTTTCTTT
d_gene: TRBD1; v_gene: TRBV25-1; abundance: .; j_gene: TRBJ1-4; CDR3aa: CASSESGWTGYKLFF; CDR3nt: TGTGCCAGCAGTGAAAGTGGCTGGACAGGGTATAAACTGTTTTTT
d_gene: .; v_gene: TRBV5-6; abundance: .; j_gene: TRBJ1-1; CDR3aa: CASSLTGYYSSEAFF; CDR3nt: TGTGCCAGCAGCTTGACAGGGTATTATTCGTCGGAAGCTTTCTTT
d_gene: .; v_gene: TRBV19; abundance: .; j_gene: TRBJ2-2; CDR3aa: CASSIRQAGELFF; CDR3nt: TGTGCCAGTAGTATCCGACAGGCCGGGGAGCTGTTTTTT
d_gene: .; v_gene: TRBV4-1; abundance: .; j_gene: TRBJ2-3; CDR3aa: CASSQAQGRGTQYF; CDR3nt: TGCGCCAGCAGCCAGGCACAGGGGCGGGGTACGCAGTATTTT
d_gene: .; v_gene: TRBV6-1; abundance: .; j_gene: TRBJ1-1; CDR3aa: CASSEMRMNTEAFF; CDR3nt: TGTGCCAGCAGTGAGATGAGAATGAACACTGAAGCTTTCTTT
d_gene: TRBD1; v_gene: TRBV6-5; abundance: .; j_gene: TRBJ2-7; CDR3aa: CASRAGTGPFYEQYF; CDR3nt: TGTGCCAGCAGAGCCGGGACAGGTCCTTTCTACGAGCAGTACTTC
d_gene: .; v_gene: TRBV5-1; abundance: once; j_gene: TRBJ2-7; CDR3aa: CASSLLTPGGAYEQYF; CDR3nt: TGCGCCAGCAGCTTGCTTACCCCTGGTGGAGCTTACGAGCAGTACTTC
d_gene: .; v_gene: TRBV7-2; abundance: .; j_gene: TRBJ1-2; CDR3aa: CASSSPGGDYGYTF; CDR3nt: TGTGCCAGCAGCTCCCCTGGGGGGGATTATGGCTACACCTTC
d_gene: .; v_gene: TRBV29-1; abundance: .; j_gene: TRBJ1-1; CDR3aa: CSAGRGTEAFF; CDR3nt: TGCAGCGCTGGTAGAGGCACTGAAGCTTTCTTT
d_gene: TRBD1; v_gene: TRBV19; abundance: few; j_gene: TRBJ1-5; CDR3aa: CASSPTGGGLPQHF; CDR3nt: TGTGCCAGTAGTCCGACAGGGGGAGGACTGCCCCAGCATTTT
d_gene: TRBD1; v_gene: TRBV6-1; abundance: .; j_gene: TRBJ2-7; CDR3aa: CASSEGWDRGYEQYF; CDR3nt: TGTGCCAGCAGTGAAGGTTGGGACAGGGGCTACGAGCAGTACTTC
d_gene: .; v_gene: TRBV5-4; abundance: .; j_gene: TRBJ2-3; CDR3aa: CASSLAGISTDTQYF; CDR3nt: TGTGCCAGCAGCTTGGCGGGAATTAGCACAGATACGCAGTATTTT
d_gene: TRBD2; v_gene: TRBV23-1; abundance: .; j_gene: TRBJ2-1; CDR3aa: CVPGELAGGPCINEQFF; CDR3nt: TGCGTCCCAGGTGAACTAGCGGGAGGGCCATGTATCAATGAGCAGTTCTTC
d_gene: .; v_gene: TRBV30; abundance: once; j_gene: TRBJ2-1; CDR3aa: CAWGTRNEQFF; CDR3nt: TGTGCCTGGGGGACTCGCAATGAGCAGTTCTTC
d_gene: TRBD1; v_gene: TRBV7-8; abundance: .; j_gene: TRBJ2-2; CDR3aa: CASSTGPSTGELFF; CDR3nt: TGTGCCAGCTCGACAGGGCCGTCCACCGGGGAGCTGTTTTTT
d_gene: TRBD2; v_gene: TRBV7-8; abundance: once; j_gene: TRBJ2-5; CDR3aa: CASSLGALAGSREQYF; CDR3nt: TGTGCCAGCAGCTTAGGGGCTCTAGCGGGATCGAGGGAGCAGTACTTC
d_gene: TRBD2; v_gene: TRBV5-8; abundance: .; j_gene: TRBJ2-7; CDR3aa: CASSILAGGGEQYF; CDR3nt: TGTGCCAGCAGTATACTAGCGGGAGGCGGGGAGCAGTACTTC
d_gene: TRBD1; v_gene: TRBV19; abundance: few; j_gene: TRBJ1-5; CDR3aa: CASSSTGGAGQPQHF; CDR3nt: TGTGCCAGTAGTTCGACAGGGGGCGCCGGTCAGCCCCAGCATTTT
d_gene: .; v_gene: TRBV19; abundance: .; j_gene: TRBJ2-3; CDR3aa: CASSITGTDTQYF; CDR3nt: TGTGCCAGTAGTATAACAGGGACAGATACGCAGTATTTT
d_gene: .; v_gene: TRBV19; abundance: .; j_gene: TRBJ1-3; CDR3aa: CASKDSHSGNTIYF; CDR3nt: TGTGCCAGTAAGGACAGTCATTCTGGAAACACCATATATTTT
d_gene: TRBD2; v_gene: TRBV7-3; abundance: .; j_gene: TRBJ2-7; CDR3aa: CASSPFQNVGRAPREQYF; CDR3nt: TGTGCCAGCAGCCCTTTCCAAAACGTCGGGAGGGCCCCGAGGGAGCAGTACTTC
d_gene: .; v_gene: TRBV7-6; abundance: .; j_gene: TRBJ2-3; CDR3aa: CASSLVVADLLSSTDTQYF; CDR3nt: TGTGCCAGCAGCTTAGTTGTAGCGGACTTGCTTTCTAGCACAGATACGCAGTATTTT
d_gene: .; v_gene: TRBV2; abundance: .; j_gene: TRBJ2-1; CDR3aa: CAASWTAYNEQFF; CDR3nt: TGTGCCGCCAGCTGGACAGCGTACAATGAGCAGTTCTTC
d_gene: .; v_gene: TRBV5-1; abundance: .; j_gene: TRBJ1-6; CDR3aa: CASSLEDRGSPLHF; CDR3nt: TGCGCCAGCAGCTTGGAGGACAGAGGGTCACCCCTCCACTTT
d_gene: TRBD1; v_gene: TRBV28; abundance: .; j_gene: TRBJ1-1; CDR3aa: CASSSGQGTEAFF; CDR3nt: TGTGCCAGCAGTTCGGGACAGGGGACTGAAGCTTTCTTT
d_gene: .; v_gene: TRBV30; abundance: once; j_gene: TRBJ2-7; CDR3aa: CAGGGTTAREYF; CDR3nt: TGTGCCGGTGGAGGGACCACCGCTAGGGAGTACTTC
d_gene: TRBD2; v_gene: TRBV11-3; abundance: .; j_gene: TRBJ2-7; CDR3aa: CASSSRLAGVLYEQYF; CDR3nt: TGTGCCAGCAGCTCCCGACTAGCGGGGGTTCTCTACGAGCAGTACTTC
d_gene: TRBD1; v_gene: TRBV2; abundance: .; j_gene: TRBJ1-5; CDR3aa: CASSGTGGQPQHF; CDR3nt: TGTGCCAGCAGTGGGACAGGGGGGCAGCCCCAGCATTTT
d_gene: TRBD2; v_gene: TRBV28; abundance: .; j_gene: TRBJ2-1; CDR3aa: CASSWWLAGGEGLGDEQFF; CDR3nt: TGTGCCAGCAGTTGGTGGCTAGCGGGAGGGGAGGGGTTAGGGGATGAGCAGTTCTTC
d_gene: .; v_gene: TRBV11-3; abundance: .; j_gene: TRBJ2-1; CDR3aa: CASSTRRDTKFHEQFF; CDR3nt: TGTGCCAGCAGCACCAGACGGGATACGAAGTTCCATGAGCAGTTCTTC
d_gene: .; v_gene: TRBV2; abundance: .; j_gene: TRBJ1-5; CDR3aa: CASSFDSGDQPQHF; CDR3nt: TGTGCCAGCAGTTTCGACAGTGGCGATCAGCCCCAGCATTTT
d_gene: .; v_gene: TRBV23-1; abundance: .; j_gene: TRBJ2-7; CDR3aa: CASAGAREQYF; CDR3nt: TGCGCCAGCGCTGGGGCGCGGGAGCAGTACTTC
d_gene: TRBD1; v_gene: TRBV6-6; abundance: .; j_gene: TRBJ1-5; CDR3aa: CASRPGQSDQPQHF; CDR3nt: TGTGCCAGCAGACCGGGACAGAGTGATCAGCCCCAGCATTTT
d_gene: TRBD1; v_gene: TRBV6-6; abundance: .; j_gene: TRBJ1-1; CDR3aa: CASRPGQGARNTEAFF; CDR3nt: TGTGCCAGCAGACCGGGACAGGGAGCGAGAAACACTGAAGCTTTCTTT
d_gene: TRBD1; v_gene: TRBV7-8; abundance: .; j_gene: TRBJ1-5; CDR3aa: CASSLGGGLNQPQHF; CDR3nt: TGTGCCAGCAGCTTAGGAGGGGGCCTCAATCAGCCCCAGCATTTT
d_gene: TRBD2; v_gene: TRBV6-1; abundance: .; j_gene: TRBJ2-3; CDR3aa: CASSWEGKFTDTQYF; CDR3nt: TGTGCCAGCAGCTGGGAGGGTAAGTTCACAGATACGCAGTATTTT
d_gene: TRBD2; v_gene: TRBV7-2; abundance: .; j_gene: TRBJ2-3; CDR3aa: CASSPGLAGGRGTDTQYF; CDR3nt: TGTGCCAGCAGCCCCGGACTAGCGGGAGGGCGGGGCACAGATACGCAGTATTTT
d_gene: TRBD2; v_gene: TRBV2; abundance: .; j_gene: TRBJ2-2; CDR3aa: CASRPLAVNTGELFF; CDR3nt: TGTGCCAGCAGGCCCCTAGCGGTGAACACCGGGGAGCTGTTTTTT
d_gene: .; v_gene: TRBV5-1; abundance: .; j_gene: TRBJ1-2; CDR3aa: CASSMGGNAHGYTF; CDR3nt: TGCGCCAGCAGCATGGGCGGGAATGCTCATGGCTACACCTTC